These T cell receptor beta chains were read from a single sample in a study of blood T cell repertoires in COVID-19. Profiled with immunoSEQ multiplex PCR; TCRdb holds only in-frame clones, not every one. This sample has 44,000 or so clones, with around 84% found just once. Sample: peripheral blood. Receptors originate from a man in his fifties or sixties with active COVID-19. Each CDR3 is given with its conserved first and last residue. D genes are given only for firm matches. The size entry is marked missing in some rows and otherwise reads once, few, many or a size class.

J gene | V gene | clone size | D gene | CDR3 protein | CDR3 DNA
TRBJ1-2 | TRBV6-5 | - | - | CATLYSLGAYGYTF | TGTGCCACCCTCTATTCCTTGGGGGCCTATGGCTACACCTTC
TRBJ2-3 | TRBV19 | - | - | CASRTGKSDTQYF | TGTGCCAGTCGGACGGGGAAGTCAGATACGCAGTATTTT
TRBJ1-2 | TRBV10-3 | - | TRBD1 | CAISEYGQGLYGYTF | TGTGCCATCAGTGAGTACGGACAGGGGCTCTATGGCTACACCTTC
TRBJ1-1 | TRBV5-6 | - | - | CASSFIDRLNTEAFF | TGTGCCAGCAGCTTCATTGACAGGCTGAACACTGAAGCTTTCTTT
TRBJ1-5 | TRBV24-1 | - | - | CATSAYAGQPQHF | TGTGCCACCAGTGCTTACGCGGGACAGCCCCAGCATTTT
TRBJ2-7 | TRBV29-1 | - | - | CSVSQVALGEQYF | TGCAGCGTTTCTCAGGTCGCTTTGGGTGAGCAGTACTTC
TRBJ2-7 | TRBV28 | once | - | CASSFQTGGGYEQYF | TGTGCCAGCAGTTTTCAGACAGGCGGTGGCTACGAGCAGTACTTC
TRBJ2-1 | TRBV11-2 | - | TRBD2 | CASSLESTSGVLEQFF | TGTGCCAGCAGCTTAGAGTCGACTAGCGGGGTTCTTGAGCAGTTCTTC
TRBJ2-3 | TRBV11-2 | - | - | CASSFRVITDTQYF | TGTGCCAGCAGCTTCAGGGTTATCACAGATACGCAGTATTTT
TRBJ2-7 | TRBV7-6 | once | - | CASSATVGPDYEQYF | TGTGCCAGCAGCGCCACCGTGGGGCCGGACTACGAGCAGTACTTC
TRBJ1-1 | TRBV11-2 | - | - | CASSFGQLTEAFF | TGTGCCAGCAGCTTCGGACAGCTCACTGAAGCTTTCTTT
TRBJ2-2 | TRBV6-5 | - | - | CASSYSRVGTGELFF | TGTGCCAGCAGTTACTCACGCGTTGGCACCGGGGAGCTGTTTTTT
TRBJ1-1 | TRBV4-3 | - | - | CASSQHRDTNTEAFF | TGCGCCAGCAGCCAACACAGGGATACGAACACTGAAGCTTTCTTT
TRBJ1-3 | TRBV6-1 | - | TRBD1 | CASSERDRDSGNTIYF | TGTGCCAGCAGTGAACGGGACAGGGACTCTGGAAACACCATATATTTT
TRBJ2-5 | TRBV5-1 | - | - | CASSLGTDQETQYF | TGCGCCAGCAGCTTGGGGACAGACCAAGAGACCCAGTACTTC
TRBJ2-5 | TRBV5-1 | - | TRBD2 | CASSLRASGETQYF | TGCGCCAGCAGCCTGAGGGCTAGCGGGGAGACCCAGTACTTC
TRBJ2-7 | TRBV3-1/TRBV3-2 | - | - | CASNQRGSYEQYF | TGTGCCAGCAACCAACGGGGTTCCTACGAGCAGTACTTC
TRBJ2-3 | TRBV19 | - | TRBD1 | CASSRGQGGPDTQYF | TGTGCCAGTAGTAGGGGACAGGGTGGACCAGATACGCAGTATTTT
TRBJ1-4 | TRBV6-1 | - | - | CASSERGGATNEKLFF | TGTGCCAGCAGTGAAAGGGGGGGCGCAACTAATGAAAAACTGTTTTTT
TRBJ2-5 | TRBV5-1 | - | TRBD1 | CASSPGQGLETQYF | TGCGCCAGCAGCCCGGGACAGGGTTTGGAGACCCAGTACTTC
TRBJ2-3 | TRBV5-8 | - | - | CASSFPSWASTDTQYF | TGTGCCAGCAGCTTCCCAAGTTGGGCTAGCACAGATACGCAGTATTTT
TRBJ2-2 | TRBV4-3 | - | TRBD1 | CASSHGTGNTGELFF | TGCGCCAGCAGCCACGGGACAGGGAACACCGGGGAGCTGTTTTTT
TRBJ1-1 | TRBV13 | - | - | CASSSYENTEAFF | TGTGCCAGCAGCTCCTACGAGAACACTGAAGCTTTCTTT
TRBJ2-3 | TRBV11-3 | - | TRBD2 | CASSSTTTSGASDTQYF | TGTGCCAGCAGCTCGACCACCACTAGCGGGGCCTCAGATACGCAGTATTTT
TRBJ2-1 | TRBV19 | - | TRBD2 | CASSMSSGGEQFF | TGTGCCAGTAGTATGAGTAGCGGGGGAGAGCAGTTCTTC
TRBJ1-3 | TRBV28 | - | TRBD1 | CASSPVDRAGNTIYF | TGTGCCAGCAGTCCCGTGGACAGGGCTGGAAACACCATATATTTT
TRBJ2-7 | TRBV27 | - | TRBD1 | CASRGTGGSYEQYF | TGTGCCAGCAGGGGGACAGGGGGCTCCTACGAGCAGTACTTC
TRBJ2-7 | TRBV7-2 | - | - | CASSLDRTYEQYF | TGTGCCAGCAGCCTCGACAGGACCTACGAGCAGTACTTC
TRBJ1-1 | TRBV4-3 | - | TRBD1 | CASSQEPRTGGLNTEAFF | TGCGCCAGCAGCCAAGAACCGAGGACAGGGGGCTTGAACACTGAAGCTTTCTTT
TRBJ2-5 | TRBV12-3/TRBV12-4 | - | TRBD1 | CASSPDREETQYF | TGTGCCAGCAGCCCGGACAGGGAAGAGACCCAGTACTTC
TRBJ2-7 | TRBV5-6 | few | TRBD2 | CASSLGGGSYEQYF | TGTGCCAGCAGCTTGGGCGGGGGAAGCTACGAGCAGTACTTC
TRBJ2-2 | TRBV12-3/TRBV12-4 | - | TRBD2 | CASSGGANGELFF | TGTGCCAGCAGCGGGGGGGCGAACGGGGAGCTGTTTTTT
TRBJ1-5 | TRBV5-6 | few | TRBD1 | CASSGPPGQGNNQPQHF | TGTGCCAGCAGCGGGCCTCCGGGACAGGGCAACAATCAGCCCCAGCATTTT
TRBJ1-2 | TRBV15 | - | - | CATSNEGGVRGYTF | TGTGCCACCAGCAACGAGGGCGGGGTACGAGGCTACACCTTC
TRBJ2-7 | TRBV7-9 | - | TRBD1 | CASSSRDRVYEQYF | TGTGCCAGCAGCTCCCGGGACAGGGTCTACGAGCAGTACTTC
TRBJ2-1 | TRBV27 | - | TRBD2 | CASLRGDGGYNEQFF | TGTGCCAGTCTCCGGGGGGATGGGGGTTACAATGAGCAGTTCTTC
TRBJ1-3 | TRBV3-1/TRBV3-2 | - | TRBD1 | CASSQDPGGENTIYF | TGTGCCAGCAGCCAAGATCCAGGGGGAGAAAACACCATATATTTT
TRBJ2-2 | TRBV18 | - | TRBD2 | CASSPFSGGAANTGELFF | TGTGCCAGCTCACCGTTCAGCGGGGGGGCCGCCAACACCGGGGAGCTGTTTTTT
TRBJ2-7 | TRBV6-5 | - | - | CASSYRSGQPYEQYF | TGTGCCAGCAGTTATCGGTCAGGCCAACCCTACGAGCAGTACTTC
TRBJ2-7 | TRBV7-2 | - | TRBD2 | CASSPGLAGTYEQYF | TGTGCCAGCAGCCCCGGACTAGCGGGGACCTACGAGCAGTACTTC
TRBJ1-4 | TRBV7-8 | few | TRBD1 | CASSQTTGDNEKLFF | TGTGCCAGCAGCCAGACGACAGGGGATAATGAAAAACTGTTTTTT
TRBJ2-1 | TRBV14 | - | TRBD2 | CASSRYGASGGPEQFF | TGTGCCAGCAGCCGTTATGGGGCTAGCGGGGGGCCCGAGCAGTTCTTC
TRBJ1-6 | TRBV5-1 | - | - | CASSGSAGLGSPLHF | TGCGCCAGCAGTGGCTCGGCAGGGTTAGGATCACCCCTCCACTTT
TRBJ2-1 | TRBV3-1/TRBV3-2 | - | TRBD2 | CASSQVRGGYNEQFF | TGTGCCAGCAGCCAAGTGCGGGGGGGGTACAATGAGCAGTTCTTC
TRBJ1-2 | TRBV6-6 | - | - | CASSPTRSGEYGYTF | TGTGCCAGCAGCCCTACGAGGTCCGGGGAATATGGCTACACCTTC
TRBJ1-1 | TRBV27 | - | TRBD1 | CASRPDRGIAEAFF | TGTGCCAGCAGGCCGGACAGGGGTATCGCTGAAGCTTTCTTT
TRBJ2-1 | TRBV6-5 | - | - | CASSRGSYNEQFF | TGTGCCAGCAGCCGCGGTTCATACAATGAGCAGTTCTTC
TRBJ2-5 | TRBV7-7 | once | TRBD2 | CASSPGTSPQETQYF | TGTGCCAGCAGCCCCGGGACTAGCCCCCAAGAGACCCAGTACTTC
TRBJ1-4 | TRBV28 | - | - | CASGRATNEKLFF | TGTGCCAGCGGCAGGGCAACTAATGAAAAACTGTTTTTT
TRBJ2-3 | TRBV19 | - | - | CASSIGRVADTQYF | TGTGCCAGTAGTATAGGGCGGGTAGCAGATACGCAGTATTTT
TRBJ2-7 | TRBV12-1 | - | - | CASSFTLAAYSYEQYF | TGTGCCAGCAGCTTTACGTTGGCGGCCTATTCCTACGAGCAGTACTTC
TRBJ2-2 | TRBV7-9 | few | - | CASSFLSNTGELFF | TGTGCCAGCAGCTTTCTATCGAACACCGGGGAGCTGTTTTTT
TRBJ2-7 | TRBV25-1 | few | - | CASSPSGGQDLYEQYF | TGTGCCAGCAGCCCCTCTGGGGGACAAGACCTTTACGAGCAGTACTTC
TRBJ2-7 | TRBV7-2 | - | TRBD2 | CASSLGASGGAVHEQYF | TGTGCCAGCAGCCTAGGGGCTAGCGGGGGGGCCGTCCACGAGCAGTACTTC
TRBJ2-2 | TRBV6-5 | - | - | CASSYQGFTGELFF | TGTGCCAGCAGTTACCAGGGTTTTACCGGGGAGCTGTTTTTT
TRBJ2-1 | TRBV5-1 | - | - | CASSLPGSGNEQFF | TGCGCCAGCAGCTTGCCGGGGTCTGGCAATGAGCAGTTCTTC
TRBJ2-7 | TRBV4-1 | few | - | CASSQEPISYEQYF | TGCGCCAGCAGCCAAGAACCTATCTCCTACGAGCAGTACTTC
TRBJ2-7 | TRBV9 | - | - | CASSVGLWPGARDEQYF | TGTGCCAGCAGCGTAGGTCTGTGGCCAGGGGCGCGGGACGAGCAGTACTTC
TRBJ2-7 | TRBV7-4 | - | - | CAFEGDEQYF | TGTGCCTTCGAGGGGGACGAGCAGTACTTC
TRBJ1-5 | TRBV10-2 | - | - | CASSEILDSLSNQPQHF | TGCGCCAGCAGTGAGATTCTGGACAGCCTTAGCAATCAGCCCCAGCATTTT